This passage covers 14 T cell receptor beta chains from one sample sequenced in a study of cytomegalovirus exposure and HLA in healthy donors. Both 60 Vbeta primers and 13 Jbeta primers went into the PCR. Only in-frame clones appear in the TCRdb table, and some are missing; sequencing was by immunoSEQ multiplex PCR. Here the sample spans under 200,000 clones, around 76% being singletons. Sequenced sample: PBMCs. All receptors derive from a man in his fifties or sixties in good health and CMV-seronegative.

The V call is TRBV30, the J call TRBJ1-6, with D unresolved. Looked up from germline, CDR1 is GTSNPN and CDR2 is SVGIG (reference sequence). This CDR3 spans 16 amino acids. Trimming cost V 3 bases and J 0 bases, with 12 bases left between them. CDR3 sequence: CAWSLQRSSYNSPLHF. The CDR3 bases are TGTGCCTGGAGCCTCCAACGGAGCTCCTATAATTCACCCCTCCACTTT.

This clone was observed a handful of times. An end of the junction does not agree with germline; a read error may underlie this. The chain has TRBV11-2 and TRBJ1-1; the match to TRBD1 covers 7 bases. The CDR3 spans 15 residues. Germline V lookup: CDR1 SGHAT, CDR2 FQNNGV. The CDR3 bases are TGTGCCAGCAGCTTAGGTACCGGGACAGACACCGAAGCTTTCTTT. It codes for CASSLGTGTDTEAFF. The full variable domain, its missing parts supplied by reference TRBV11-2 and TRBJ1-1, is EAGVAQSPRYKIIEKRQSVAFWCNPISGHATLYWYQQILGQGPKLLIQFQNNGVVDDSQLPKDRFSAERLKGVDSTLKIQPAKLEDSAVYLCASSLGTGTDTEAFFGQGTRLTVV.

This chain joins TRBV5-1 and TRBJ2-1, with D uncertain. V dropped 0 bases and J dropped 6 bases, with 7 bases sitting between them. The CDR3 has 13 amino acids. Germline lookup yields CDR1 SGHRS and CDR2 YFSETQ. CDR3 in amino acids: CASSLGVSNEQFF. The CDR3 DNA reads as TGCGCCAGCAGCTTGGGCGTCTCCAATGAGCAGTTCTTC.

The rearrangement uses TRBV6-1 and TRBJ2-1; D may be TRBD2 (6 bases). Germline CDR1 is MNHNS and CDR2 is SASEGT. The CDR3 is made up of 14 amino acids. The V end lost 6 bases, the J end lost 0 bases, and 9 bases lay between the germline ends. Written as DNA, the CDR3 is TGTGCCAGCAGGGAGGGGAGCTCCTACAATGAGCAGTTCTTC. It is translated as CASREGSSYNEQFF.

A few counts support this clone. The CDR3 sequence: CASSRGSDRVTNEKLFF. CDR3 sequence (DNA): TGTGCCAGCAGCAGAGGTTCCGACAGGGTCACTAATGAAAAACTGTTTTTT. The V and J genes are TRBV5-4 and TRBJ1-4; TRBD1 matches 7 bases. The V gene's germline CDR1 is SGHNT and CDR2 YYREEE (reference sequence). The junction had 11 bases not matched to a gene; V was cut back by 4 bases and J by 2 bases. This CDR3 is built from 17 residues.

This chain joins TRBV23-1 and TRBJ2-5, with 8 nucleotides matching TRBD2. TRBV23-1 is marked as an open reading frame, function uncertain. V lost 8 bases to trimming and J lost 5 bases; unmatched junction nucleotides: 13. This CDR3 has 15 residues. The CDR3 DNA sequence: TGCGCCAGCCAGACTCGACAGCGGGAGTTGGAGACCCAGTACTTC. Translated, it gives CASQTRQRELETQYF.

This chain links TRBV11-3 with TRBJ2-2, with TRBD2 matching 7 bases. CDR1 is SGHNT, CDR2 YENEEA, per germline. This CDR3 has 14 residues. J lost 6 bases, V lost 8 bases, and 9 bases had no gene match. CDR3 in amino acids: CASQLARGAGELFF. In nucleotides, the CDR3 is TGTGCCAGCCAACTAGCGCGCGGCGCCGGGGAGCTGTTTTTT.

The J gene is TRBJ1-2, the V gene TRBV7-8; unclear D gene. CDR1 is SGHVS, CDR2 FQNEAQ, per germline. V lost 5 bases and J 6 bases, leaving 13 bases between the germline ends. This CDR3 region has 13 residues. CDR3 in amino acids: CASSPTESHGYTF. In DNA form, the CDR3 reads TGTGCCAGCAGCCCTACAGAGAGCCATGGCTACACCTTC.

The chain has TRBV11-2 and TRBJ2-2, with 8 nucleotides matching TRBD2. The CDR3 has 16 amino acids. Trimming at V came to 1 base and at J to 3 bases, leaving 4 bases not matched to a gene. In germline, CDR1 is SGHAT, CDR2 FQNNGV. The CDR3 region is CASSLGTGGDTGELFF. CDR3 nucleotide sequence: TGTGCCAGCAGCTTAGGTACCGGGGGGGACACCGGGGAGCTGTTTTTT.

This clone was seen only a few times. The V call is TRBV19, the J call TRBJ2-6; D unclear. Germline assignment: CDR1 LNHDA and CDR2 SQIVND (reference sequence). Trimming pared 3 bases from V and 3 bases from J, leaving 6 bases between. CDR3 size: 14 residues. In DNA, the CDR3 is TGTGCCAGTAGTATGCCCAGTGGGGCCAACGTCCTGACTTTC. Its translation: CASSMPSGANVLTF.

The gene calls are TRBV29-1 and TRBJ1-2; D is unresolved. Germline V gene lookup returns CDR1 SQVTM and CDR2 ANQGSEA. This CDR3 is 12 amino acids long. V was trimmed by 8 bases and J by 3 bases, leaving 13 bases between them. CDR3 DNA sequence: TGCAGCACCCGGGCCGGGGACTATGGCTACACCTTC. Protein sequence: CSTRAGDYGYTF.

The rearrangement uses TRBV7-2 and TRBJ2-6; D call uncertain. The germline V gene encodes CDR1 SGHTA and CDR2 FQGNSA. With 1 base removed from V and 1 base from J, the gap between germline ends came to 5 bases. The CDR3 runs 15 residues. CDR3 DNA: TGTGCCAGCAGCTTAGACGGGTCTGGGGCCAACGTCCTGACTTTC. Translating it yields CASSLDGSGANVLTF.

This chain links TRBV27 with TRBJ1-1, with D tentatively TRBD1 (5 bases). Germline V gene data show CDR1 as MNHEY and CDR2 as SMNVEV (reference sequence). Trimming stripped 2 bases from V and 4 bases from J, with 14 bases between. The CDR3 sequence is 15 residues long. Here the CDR3 reads CASSLLGGRITEAFF. The DNA for the CDR3 is TGTGCCAGCAGTTTACTGGGGGGACGGATCACTGAAGCTTTCTTT.

The chain joins TRBV7-9 to TRBJ1-1; D is perhaps TRBD1 (6 bases). V was trimmed by 6 bases and J by 10 bases, leaving 18 bases between them. Germline V CDR1 and CDR2: SEHNR, FQNEAQ (reference sequence). The CDR3 runs to 13 residues. The CDR3 nucleotides read TGTGCCAGCAGATCACAGGGATTGGATGGAGCTTTCTTT. It translates to CASRSQGLDGAFF.